This TCR beta chain was sequenced during a study of blood T cell repertoires in COVID-19. At the level of the study: In each case, the material was cDNA or gDNA derived from T cells, B-cell-depleted T cells, or PBMCs.

V shed 6 bases, J shed 5 bases, and the junction held 4 bases outside the gene matches. The CDR3 is 11 residues long. Germline V CDR1 and CDR2: SQVTM, ANQGSEA. Authors' methods: How many nucleated cells were present was estimated from reference gene primer amplification. This table comes from immunoSEQ multiplex PCR, and its TCRdb copy is limited to in-frame clones, with some not included. D and trimming were read from the DNA, whereas the V and J calls and clone size are those reported in that table. Of roughly 150,000 clones listed, 84% are singletons. A few counts support this clone. The sequence derives from a woman aged 45 to 65 in a cohort sampled during active or convalescent COVID-19. The V and J genes are TRBV29-1 and TRBJ2-7; 7 nucleotides align to TRBD1. The specimen sequenced was peripheral blood. The CDR3 protein is CSVQQGNEQYF. The DNA of the CDR3 is TGCAGCGTACAACAGGGGAACGAGCAGTACTTC.